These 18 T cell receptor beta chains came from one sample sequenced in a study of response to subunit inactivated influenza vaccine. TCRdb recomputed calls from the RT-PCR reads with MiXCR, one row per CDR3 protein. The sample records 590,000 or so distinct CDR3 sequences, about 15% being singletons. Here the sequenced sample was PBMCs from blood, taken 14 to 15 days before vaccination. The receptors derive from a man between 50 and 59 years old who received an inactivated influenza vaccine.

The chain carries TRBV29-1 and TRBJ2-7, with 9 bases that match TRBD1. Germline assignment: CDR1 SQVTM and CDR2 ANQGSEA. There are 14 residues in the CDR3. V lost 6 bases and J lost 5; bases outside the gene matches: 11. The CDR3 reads CSVAPGTGLNEQYF. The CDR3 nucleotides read TGCAGCGTGGCCCCGGGGACAGGGTTGAACGAGCAGTACTTC.

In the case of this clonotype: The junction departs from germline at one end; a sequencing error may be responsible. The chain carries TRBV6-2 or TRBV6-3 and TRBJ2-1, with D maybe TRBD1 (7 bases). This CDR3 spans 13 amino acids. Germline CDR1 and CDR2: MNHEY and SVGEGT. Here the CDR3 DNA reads TGTGCCAGCAGTTACTCGAATCGCGGGACAGAAGACTTC. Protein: CASSYSNRGTEDF.

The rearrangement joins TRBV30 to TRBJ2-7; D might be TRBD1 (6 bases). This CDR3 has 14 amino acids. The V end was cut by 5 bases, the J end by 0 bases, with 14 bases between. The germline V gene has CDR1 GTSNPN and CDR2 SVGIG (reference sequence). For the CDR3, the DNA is TGTGCCTGGGACCGTGACAGGAGCTCCTACGAGCAGTACTTC. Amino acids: CAWDRDRSSYEQYF.

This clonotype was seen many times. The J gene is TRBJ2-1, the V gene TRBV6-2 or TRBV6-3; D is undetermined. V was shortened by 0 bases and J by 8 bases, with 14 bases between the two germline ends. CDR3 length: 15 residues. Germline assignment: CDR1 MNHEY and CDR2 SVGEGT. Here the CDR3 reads CASSYSGLPMDEQFF. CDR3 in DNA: TGTGCCAGCAGTTACTCAGGTCTGCCTATGGATGAGCAGTTCTTC.

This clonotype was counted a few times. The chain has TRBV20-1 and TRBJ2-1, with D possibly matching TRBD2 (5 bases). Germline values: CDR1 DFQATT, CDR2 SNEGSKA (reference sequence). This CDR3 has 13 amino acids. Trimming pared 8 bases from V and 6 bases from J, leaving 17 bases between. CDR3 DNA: TGCAGTACGGACTTTTTAGGGTTCAATGAGCAGTTCTTC. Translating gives CSTDFLGFNEQFF.

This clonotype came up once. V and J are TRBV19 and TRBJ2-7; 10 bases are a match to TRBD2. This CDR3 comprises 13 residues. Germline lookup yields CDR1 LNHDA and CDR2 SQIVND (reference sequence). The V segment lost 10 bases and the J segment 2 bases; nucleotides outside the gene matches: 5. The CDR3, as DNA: TGTGCCACAACTAGCGGGATAACCTACGAGCAGTACTTC. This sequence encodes CATTSGITYEQYF.

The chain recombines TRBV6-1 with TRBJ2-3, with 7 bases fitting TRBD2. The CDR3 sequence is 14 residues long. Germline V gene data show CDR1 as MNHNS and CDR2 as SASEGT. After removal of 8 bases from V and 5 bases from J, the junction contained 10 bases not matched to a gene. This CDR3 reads CASQVAGLVDTQYF. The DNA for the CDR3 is TGTGCCAGCCAAGTAGCGGGTCTGGTAGATACGCAGTATTTT.

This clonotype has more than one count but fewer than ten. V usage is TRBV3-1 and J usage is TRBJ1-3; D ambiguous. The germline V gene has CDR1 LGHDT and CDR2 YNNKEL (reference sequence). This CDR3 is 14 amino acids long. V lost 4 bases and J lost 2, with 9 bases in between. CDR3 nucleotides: TGTGCCAGCAGCCCTGACACCGCTGGAAACACCATATATTTT. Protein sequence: CASSPDTAGNTIYF.

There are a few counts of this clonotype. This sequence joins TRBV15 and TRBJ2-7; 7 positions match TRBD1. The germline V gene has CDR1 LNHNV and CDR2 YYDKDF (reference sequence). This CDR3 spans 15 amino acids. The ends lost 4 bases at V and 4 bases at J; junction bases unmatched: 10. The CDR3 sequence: CATSIEGGSPYEQYF. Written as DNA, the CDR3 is TGTGCCACCAGCATTGAAGGGGGCTCCCCTTACGAGCAGTACTTC.

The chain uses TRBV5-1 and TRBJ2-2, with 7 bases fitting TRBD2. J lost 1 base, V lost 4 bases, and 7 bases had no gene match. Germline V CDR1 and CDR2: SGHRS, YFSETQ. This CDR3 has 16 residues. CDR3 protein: CASSLGTTVNTGELFF. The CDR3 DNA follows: TGCGCCAGCAGCCTTGGGACTACCGTGAACACCGGGGAGCTGTTTTTT.

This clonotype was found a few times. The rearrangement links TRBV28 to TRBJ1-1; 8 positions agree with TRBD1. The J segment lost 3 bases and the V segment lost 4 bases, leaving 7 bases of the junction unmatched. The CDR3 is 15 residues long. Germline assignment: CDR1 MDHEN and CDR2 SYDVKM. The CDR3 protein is CASSSPRGPHTEAFF. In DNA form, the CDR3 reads TGTGCCAGCAGTTCCCCCAGGGGGCCGCACACTGAAGCTTTCTTT.

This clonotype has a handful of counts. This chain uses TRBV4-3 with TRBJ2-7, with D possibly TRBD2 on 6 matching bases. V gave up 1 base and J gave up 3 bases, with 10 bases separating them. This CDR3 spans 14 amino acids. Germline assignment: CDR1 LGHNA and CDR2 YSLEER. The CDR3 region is CASSQARGNYEQYF. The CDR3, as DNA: TGCGCCAGCAGCCAAGCTCGCGGGAACTACGAGCAGTACTTC.

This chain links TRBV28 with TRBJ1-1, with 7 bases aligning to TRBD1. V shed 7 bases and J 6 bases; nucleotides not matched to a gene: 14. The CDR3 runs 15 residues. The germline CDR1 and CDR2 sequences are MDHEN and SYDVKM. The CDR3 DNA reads TGTGCCAGCACCTGGGTAGGGGGCAGGCGAGCTGAAGCTTTCTTT. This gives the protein CASTWVGGRRAEAFF.

The CDR3 spells CSAQKTGRNTEAFF. In DNA form, the CDR3 reads TGCAGTGCGCAAAAGACAGGGCGAAACACTGAAGCTTTCTTT. The chain links TRBV20-1 to TRBJ1-1; 7 nucleotides align to TRBD1. Germline values: CDR1 DFQATT, CDR2 SNEGSKA (reference sequence). The length of the CDR3 is 14 residues. Trimming cost V 6 bases and J 2 bases; bases outside gene matches: 9.

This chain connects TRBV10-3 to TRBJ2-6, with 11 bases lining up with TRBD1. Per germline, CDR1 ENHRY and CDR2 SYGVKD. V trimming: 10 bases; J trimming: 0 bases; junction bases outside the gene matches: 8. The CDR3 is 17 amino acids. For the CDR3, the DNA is TGTGCCACCCGTCCGGGACAGGGGGGCTCTGGGGCCAACGTCCTGACTTTC. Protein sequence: CATRPGQGGSGANVLTF.

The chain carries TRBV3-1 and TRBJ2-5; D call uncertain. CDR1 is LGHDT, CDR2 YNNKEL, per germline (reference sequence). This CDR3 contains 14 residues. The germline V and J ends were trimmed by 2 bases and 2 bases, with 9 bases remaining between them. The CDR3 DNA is TGTGCCAGCAGCCAAATAGACGAGCAAGAGACCCAGTACTTC. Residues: CASSQIDEQETQYF.

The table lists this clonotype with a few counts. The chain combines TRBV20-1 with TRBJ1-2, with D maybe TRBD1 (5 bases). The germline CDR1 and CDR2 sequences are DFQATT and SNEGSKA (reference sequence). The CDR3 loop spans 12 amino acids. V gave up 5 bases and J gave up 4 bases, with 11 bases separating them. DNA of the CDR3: TGCAGTGCTTCTGACAGTATCTATGGCTACACCTTC. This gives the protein CSASDSIYGYTF.

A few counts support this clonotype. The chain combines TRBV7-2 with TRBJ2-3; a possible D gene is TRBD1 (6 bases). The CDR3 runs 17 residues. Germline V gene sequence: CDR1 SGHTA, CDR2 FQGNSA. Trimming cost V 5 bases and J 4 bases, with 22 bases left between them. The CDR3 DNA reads TGTGCCAGCAGCGTATACAGGGATCGACCTAGCCCAGATACGCAGTATTTT. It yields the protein CASSVYRDRPSPDTQYF.